This passage covers 8 T cell receptor beta chains from one sample sequenced in a study of cytomegalovirus exposure and HLA in healthy donors. PCR employed 60 Vbeta and 13 Jbeta primers. Some clones are missing from TCRdb's copy, which holds only in-frame ones; the method was immunoSEQ multiplex PCR. The sample has around 150,000 clones; approximately 9% are singletons. Specimen: PBMCs. The receptors originated from a male donor in good health and CMV-seronegative.

As concerns this clone: The conserved phenylalanine or tryptophan is not found at the CDR3 terminus, so this likely reflects a read error. The DNA is left out, because the CDR3 cannot be placed on it with certainty; the CDR3 is given as TCRdb lists it. V is TRBV6-1 and J is TRBJ1-5; the tabulated D call, TRBD1, remains unverified against the DNA. Germline CDR1 reads MNHNS; CDR2 reads SASEGT. The CDR3 comprises 15 residues, both ends counted. This CDR3 reads CASYSAGWDNQPKHL.

This clone was detected a few times. V is TRBV5-1 and J is TRBJ2-7; 7 nucleotides match TRBD1. Per the germline V gene, CDR1 is SGHRS and CDR2 is YFSETQ. The CDR3 has 13 residues. The V gene end was trimmed by 4 bases and the J gene end by 2 bases; junction bases not matched to a gene: 3. The CDR3: CASSVGQPYEQYF. The DNA of the CDR3 is TGCGCCAGCAGCGTGGGACAGCCCTACGAGCAGTACTTC.

Concerning this clone itself: One end of the junction fails to match germline, which may point to a read error. The chain employs TRBV15 and TRBJ1-1, with D tentatively TRBD1 (6 bases). Germline V gene lookup returns CDR1 LNHNV and CDR2 YYDKDF (reference sequence). The CDR3 spans 14 residues. In DNA form, the CDR3 reads TGTGCCACCAGCAGAGTCCAGGGGAACCCTGAAGCTTTCTTT. This codes for CATSRVQGNPEAFF.

The V gene is TRBV28, the J gene TRBJ1-2; D is ambiguous. The V gene's germline CDR1 is MDHEN and CDR2 SYDVKM. V gave up 3 bases and J gave up 5 bases, with 16 bases separating them. The CDR3 covers 15 residues. The CDR3 coding sequence is TGTGCCAGCAGTTTGGACGGACTGAGGAGTTATGGCTACACCTTC. The encoded protein is CASSLDGLRSYGYTF.

This chain joins TRBV11-1 and TRBJ1-6; no definite D call. The CDR3 is 13 amino acids. Looked up from germline, CDR1 is SGHAT and CDR2 is FQDESV (reference sequence). Trimming cost V 6 bases and J 7 bases, with 10 bases left between them. This CDR3 reads CASRGDGNSPLHF. The CDR3 region has the DNA TGTGCCAGCAGGGGAGACGGGAATTCACCCCTCCACTTT.

This clone was counted between two and nine times. This chain joins TRBV6-5 and TRBJ2-7; no clear D. The germline V and J ends were trimmed by 0 bases and 0 bases, with 6 bases remaining between them. The CDR3 loop spans 14 amino acids. In germline, CDR1 is MNHEY, CDR2 SVGAGI. CDR3 nucleotide sequence: TGTGCCAGCAGTTACTCGTCTCCCTCCTACGAGCAGTACTTC. This gives the protein CASSYSSPSYEQYF.

The chain joins TRBV29-1 to TRBJ1-5; the match to TRBD1 covers 7 bases. V shed 4 bases and J 6 bases; nucleotides not matched to a gene: 6. There are 13 residues in the CDR3. Germline loops: CDR1 SQVTM, CDR2 ANQGSEA. The CDR3 is CSVGTGGSQPQHF. The CDR3 DNA reads as TGCAGCGTTGGGACAGGTGGTAGTCAGCCCCAGCATTTT.

The gene calls are TRBV27 and TRBJ2-1; D unclear. CDR1 MNHEY and CDR2 SMNVEV come from the germline V gene (reference sequence). The CDR3 spans 14 residues. Between the trimmed V and J ends, which lost 5 bases and 2 bases, there was a span of 10 bases. The chain's CDR3 is CASSPGLAYNEQFF. CDR3 in DNA: TGTGCCAGCAGTCCGGGTCTCGCCTACAATGAGCAGTTCTTC.